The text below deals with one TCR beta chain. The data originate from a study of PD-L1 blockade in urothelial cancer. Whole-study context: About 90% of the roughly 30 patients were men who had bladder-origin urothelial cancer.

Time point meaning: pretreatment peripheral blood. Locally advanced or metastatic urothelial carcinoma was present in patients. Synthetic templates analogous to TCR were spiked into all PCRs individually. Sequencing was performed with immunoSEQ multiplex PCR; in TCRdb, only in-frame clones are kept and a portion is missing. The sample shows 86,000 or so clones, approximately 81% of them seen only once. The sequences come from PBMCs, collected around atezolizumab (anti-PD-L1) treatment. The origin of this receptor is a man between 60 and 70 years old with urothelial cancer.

DNA for the CDR3: TGTGCCAGCAGGAACAGACAAGAGACCCAGTACTTC. Protein: CASRNRQETQYF. The rearrangement joins TRBV6-1 to TRBJ2-5, with D unresolved. The V gene lost 6 bases and the J gene lost 2 bases, with 7 bases spanning the gap. This CDR3 is built from 12 residues. Germline V gene lookup returns CDR1 MNHNS and CDR2 SASEGT.